This T cell receptor beta chain was retrieved from a study of human CD4 T cells and Enterobacteriaceae. All CD4+ cells other than CD45RA+CCR7+CD95- naive cells were sorted as memory, over 98% pure. Healthy donors' blood was sourced from blood donation centers in Switzerland. Total CD4+ T cells and monocytes came from CD4/CD14 microbead positive selection. With respect to this clone: Its antigen remains unidentified.

Broader study findings: Matching to same-donor CFSE-low cultures alone inferred ex vivo clonotype reactivity.

J gave up 2 bases and V 8 bases, and 7 bases lay outside the gene matches. The CDR3 consists of 15 residues. Germline values: CDR1 SNHLY, CDR2 FYNNEI. Deep-level sequencing, detecting one cell in 200,000, covered ex vivo memory CD4+. Sequencing used immunoSEQ multiplex PCR; TCRdb keeps in-frame clones, though not all of them. Among tens of thousands of clones, 70% to 85% were seen once, and the ten largest hold approximately 1.5%. This TCR was sampled from a human donor in good health. The chain has TRBV2 and TRBJ2-5; the match to TRBD2 covers 11 bases. Sequencing input: memory CD4+ T cells from blood. This chain's CDR3 is CASVGGLAVQETQYF. The DNA for the CDR3 is TGTGCCAGCGTGGGGGGACTAGCGGTACAAGAGACCCAGTACTTC.